This T cell receptor beta chain came from a study of blood T cell repertoires in COVID-19. This clone showed up just once. This CDR3 region has 14 residues. Germline CDR1 is KGHDR and CDR2 is SFDVKD. The V and J ends lost 1 base and 8 bases respectively, with 11 bases between them. Libraries were prepared by immunoSEQ multiplex PCR; TCRdb keeps only in-frame clonotypes and omits some of them. Among tens of thousands of clones, around 73% were seen once, and the ten largest hold 25% to 30%. This TCR was recovered from a woman aged 65 to 85 with acute or convalescent COVID-19. The chain is built from TRBV24-1 and TRBJ2-1, with D possibly being TRBD1 (5 bases). The source material was peripheral blood. CDR3 protein: CATSDLVGAHEQFF. CDR3 bases: TGTGCCACCAGTGATTTAGTAGGGGCCCATGAGCAGTTCTTC.